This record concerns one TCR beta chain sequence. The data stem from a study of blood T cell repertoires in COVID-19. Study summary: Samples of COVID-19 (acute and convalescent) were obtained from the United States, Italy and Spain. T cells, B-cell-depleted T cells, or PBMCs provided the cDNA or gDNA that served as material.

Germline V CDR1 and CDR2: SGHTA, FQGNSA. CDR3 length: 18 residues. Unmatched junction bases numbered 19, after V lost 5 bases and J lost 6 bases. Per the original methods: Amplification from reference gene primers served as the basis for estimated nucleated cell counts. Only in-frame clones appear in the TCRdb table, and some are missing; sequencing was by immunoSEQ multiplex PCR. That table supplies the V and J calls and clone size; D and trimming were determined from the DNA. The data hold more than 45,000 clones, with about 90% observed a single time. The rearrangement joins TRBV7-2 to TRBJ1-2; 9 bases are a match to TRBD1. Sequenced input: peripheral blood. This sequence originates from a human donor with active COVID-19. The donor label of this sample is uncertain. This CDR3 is CASSPRATGGAFSNGYTF. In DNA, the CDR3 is TGTGCCAGCAGCCCCAGGGCGACAGGGGGGGCGTTTTCCAATGGCTACACCTTC.